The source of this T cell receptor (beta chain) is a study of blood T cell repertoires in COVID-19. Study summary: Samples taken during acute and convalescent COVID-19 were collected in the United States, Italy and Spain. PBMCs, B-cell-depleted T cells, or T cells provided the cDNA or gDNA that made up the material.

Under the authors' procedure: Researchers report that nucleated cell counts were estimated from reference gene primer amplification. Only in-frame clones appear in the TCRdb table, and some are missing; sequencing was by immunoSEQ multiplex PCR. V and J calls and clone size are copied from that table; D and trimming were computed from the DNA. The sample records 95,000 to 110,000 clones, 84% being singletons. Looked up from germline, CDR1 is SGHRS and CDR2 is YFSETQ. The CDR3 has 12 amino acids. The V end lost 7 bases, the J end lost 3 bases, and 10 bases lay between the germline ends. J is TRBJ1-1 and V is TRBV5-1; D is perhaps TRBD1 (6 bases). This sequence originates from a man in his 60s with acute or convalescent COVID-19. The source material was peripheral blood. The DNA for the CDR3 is TGCGCCAGCTCAGGACAGCACACTGAAGCTTTCTTT. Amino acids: CASSGQHTEAFF.